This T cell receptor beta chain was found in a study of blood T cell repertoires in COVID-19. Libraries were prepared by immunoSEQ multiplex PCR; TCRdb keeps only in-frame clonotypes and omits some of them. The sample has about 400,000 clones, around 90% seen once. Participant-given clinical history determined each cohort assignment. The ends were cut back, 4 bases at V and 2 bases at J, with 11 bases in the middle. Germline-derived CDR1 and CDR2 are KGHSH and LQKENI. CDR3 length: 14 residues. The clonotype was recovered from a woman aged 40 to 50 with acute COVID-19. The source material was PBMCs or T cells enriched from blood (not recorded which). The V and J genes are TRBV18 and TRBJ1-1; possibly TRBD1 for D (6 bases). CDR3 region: CASSLNRDNTEAFF. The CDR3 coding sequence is TGTGCCAGCTCACTCAACAGGGATAACACTGAAGCTTTCTTT.